This TCR beta chain appears in the sequencing data of a study of shared clonotypes between healthy human individuals. Assay used: immunoSEQ multiplex PCR; TCRdb lists only in-frame clones, some missing. Counted here are around 2,000,000 clones, approximately 94% occurring once; the ten biggest clones make up 1.5% to 2%. CD45RO-negative, CCR7-selected cells formed the naive CD8 fraction, which excluded terminally differentiated effector memory CD45RA+ cells. The CDR3 has 14 amino acids. Germline assignment: CDR1 MNHEY and CDR2 SVGAGI. Trimming removed 5 bases from V and 0 bases from J, with 11 bases in between.

The J gene is TRBJ2-7, the V gene TRBV6-5; perhaps TRBD2 as D (5 bases). The receptor comes from a man in his late teens or twenties in good health. Some clones in this sample may be carry-over from other donors' samples. Sequenced material: naive CD8+ T cells from PBMCs. CDR3 in amino acids: CASSTFGSSYEQYF. For the CDR3, the DNA is TGTGCCAGCAGTACCTTTGGGAGCTCCTACGAGCAGTACTTC.